These 2 T cell receptor beta chains share one sample of origin, sequenced in a study of shared clonotypes between healthy human individuals. Only in-frame clones appear in the TCRdb table, and some are missing; sequencing was by immunoSEQ multiplex PCR. The sample has about 1.5 million clones, around 98% seen once; the top ten hold roughly 0.4%. Source material: naive CD4+ T cells sorted from blood. The subset is: CD45RA+ positively selected. These receptors originate from a young man in good health.

CDR3 coding DNA: TGTGCCAGCAGCATCGTGGGGACAGGAGCCTCGAGGGAGCAGTACTTC. It is translated as CASSIVGTGASREQYF. This chain uses TRBV5-4 with TRBJ2-7; the match to TRBD1 covers 8 bases. The CDR3 covers 16 residues. V was clipped by 4 bases and J by 7 bases; unmatched bases: 16. Germline CDR1 reads SGHNT; CDR2 reads YYREEE (reference sequence). Combining the CDR3 with reference TRBV5-4 and TRBJ2-7 gives the whole variable domain ETGVTQSPTHLIKTRGQQVTLRCSSQSGHNTVSWYQQALGQGPQFIFQYYREEENGRGNFPPRFSGLQFPNYSSELNVNALELDDSALYLCASSIVGTGASREQYFGPGTRLTVT.

The table lists this clone with a count of one. The chain has TRBV10-1 and TRBJ2-7, with unresolved D. Trimming stripped 3 bases from V and 3 bases from J, with 9 bases between. Germline V gene data show CDR1 as WNHNN and CDR2 as SYGVQD (reference sequence). The CDR3 extends over 13 amino acids. The CDR3 region is CASSDPGNYEQYF. The CDR3 nucleotides are TGCGCCAGCAGTGATCCCGGAAACTACGAGCAGTACTTC.